Below are 24 T cell receptor beta chains sequenced from a single sample in a study of Graves' ophthalmopathy and Graves' hyperthyroidism. TCR beta CDR3 amplification used RNA transcripts. The workflow started with a first-round RT-PCR run with HTBI primers and then moved on to a second-round multiplex PCR. MiXCR, run by TCRdb on the multiplex PCR reads, gives a single entry per CDR3 protein. Here the sample spans 500,000 to 800,000 distinct CDR3 sequences, roughly 39% being singletons. The specimen was peripheral blood. The receptors were sampled from an adult man with Graves' ophthalmopathy.

A few counts support this clonotype. The chain carries TRBV27 and TRBJ1-2; TRBD1 matches at 9 bases. V trimming: 7 bases; J trimming: 7 bases; junction bases outside the gene matches: 7. The CDR3 loop spans 13 amino acids. CDR1 is MNHEY, CDR2 SMNVEV, per germline (reference sequence). DNA of the CDR3: TGTGCCAGCACTTTCACAGGGGGCGGTGGCTACACCTTC. Translation gives CASTFTGGGGYTF.

This clonotype was recorded at least ten times. This chain joins TRBV2 and TRBJ2-2, with 9 bases matching TRBD1. The CDR3 totals 18 residues. The V gene end was trimmed by 2 bases and the J gene end by 2 bases; junction bases not matched to a gene: 9. Germline V gene data show CDR1 as SNHLY and CDR2 as FYNNEI. The CDR3 sequence: CASSELVRDRANTGELFF. In DNA form, the CDR3 reads TGTGCCAGCAGTGAATTGGTCCGGGACAGGGCCAACACCGGGGAGCTGTTTTTT.

This clonotype showed up many times. The J gene is TRBJ2-2, the V gene TRBV7-6, with 7 bases identical to TRBD2. After removal of 4 bases from V and 0 bases from J, the junction contained 8 bases not matched to a gene. This CDR3 is built from 17 residues. Germline V CDR1 and CDR2: SGHVS, FNYEAQ. In DNA form, the CDR3 reads TGTGCCAGCAGCTCCCCTTGGGAGGGAGCGAACACCGGGGAGCTGTTTTTT. This gives the protein CASSSPWEGANTGELFF.

In this sample, this clonotype turned up once. This chain joins TRBV7-9 and TRBJ2-6; the D is unclear. Judging by the DNA end, TRBJ2-1 fits better; the J call may be wrong. From germline, CDR1 is SEHNR and CDR2 FQNEAQ (reference sequence). The CDR3 sequence is 16 residues long. The CDR3 nucleotides are TGTGCCAGCAGCCCTGTACGTGGTTTCACTTACAATGAGCAGTTCTTC. It codes for CASSPVRGFTYNEQFF.

In this sample, this clonotype turned up many times. The V call is TRBV6-6, the J call TRBJ1-1; D gene unclear. CDR1 is MNHNY, CDR2 SVGAGI, per germline (reference sequence). Trimming stripped 0 bases from V and 0 bases from J, with 8 bases between. The CDR3 consists of 15 residues. CDR3 in DNA: TGTGCCAGCAGTTACTCGGTCTATGTGAACACTGAAGCTTTCTTT. Its protein product is CASSYSVYVNTEAFF.

This clonotype was seen a few times. V and J are TRBV30 and TRBJ1-2; the match to TRBD1 covers 8 bases. V dropped 3 bases and J dropped 7; count of bases not matched to a gene: 7. Per the germline V gene, CDR1 is GTSNPN and CDR2 is SVGIG (reference sequence). This CDR3 is 13 amino acids long. The CDR3 is CAWRKTGAVGYTF. The CDR3 nucleotides are TGTGCCTGGAGGAAGACAGGGGCGGTTGGCTACACCTTC.

This clonotype was recorded once. The rearrangement links TRBV29-1 to TRBJ2-2; 7 positions agree with TRBD1. Trimming cost V 6 bases and J 9 bases; bases outside gene matches: 7. The CDR3 extends over 12 amino acids. Germline lookup yields CDR1 SQVTM and CDR2 ANQGSEA. The CDR3 here is CSVGDSPRELFF. The CDR3 DNA reads TGCAGCGTGGGGGACAGTCCCCGGGAGCTGTTTTTT.

The J gene is TRBJ1-2, the V gene TRBV29-1, with 7 bases that match TRBD1. CDR3 length: 12 amino acids. Germline V gene data show CDR1 as SQVTM and CDR2 as ANQGSEA. V shed 6 bases, J shed 4 bases, and the junction held 5 bases outside the gene matches. The CDR3 nucleotides read TGCAGCGTAGCAGGGGGAGGCTATGGCTACACCTTC. Translating gives CSVAGGGYGYTF.

This clonotype has more than one count but fewer than ten. The rearrangement uses TRBV29-1 and TRBJ2-5; a weak D match, TRBD1 (8 bases). The DNA end is a closer match to TRBJ2-4, so the J assignment may be wrong. CDR3 length: 13 amino acids. From germline, CDR1 is SQVTM and CDR2 ANQGSEA. As DNA, the CDR3 is TGCAGCGTTGGGAACAGGGGGGGGGACATTCAGTACTTC. The encoded protein is CSVGNRGGDIQYF.

Many counts were recorded for this clonotype. This rearrangement joins TRBV10-3 to TRBJ2-7, with TRBD2 identical over 9 bases. Looked up from germline, CDR1 is ENHRY and CDR2 is SYGVKD. The CDR3 runs to 16 residues. Trimming at V came to 0 bases and at J to 2 bases, leaving 5 bases not matched to a gene. CDR3 DNA: TGTGCCATCAGTGAGTCCCCGGGACTAGCCGCCTACGAGCAGTACTTC. The encoded protein is CAISESPGLAAYEQYF.

V gene TRBV20-1 combines with J gene TRBJ2-3; the D is unclear. This CDR3 contains 16 residues. The V gene lost 0 bases and the J gene lost 6 bases, with 19 bases spanning the gap. From germline, CDR1 is DFQATT and CDR2 SNEGSKA (reference sequence). The CDR3 protein is CSARDARNQPHDTQYF. In DNA, the CDR3 is TGCAGTGCTAGAGATGCGAGAAATCAGCCCCACGATACGCAGTATTTT.

CDR3 coding DNA: TGTGCCAGCAATTCAGGGGGGAGAACCTACGAGCAGTACTTC. Protein product: CASNSGGRTYEQYF. The chain couples TRBV9 to TRBJ2-7, with a weak D call TRBD1 (7 bases). The CDR3 is 14 residues long. V lost 6 bases to trimming and J lost 2 bases, with 15 bases between them. CDR1 is SGDLS and CDR2 is YYNGEE in the germline V gene.

The chain is built from TRBV9 and TRBJ1-5; TRBD1 matches 10 bases. V dropped 0 bases and J dropped 5; count of bases not matched to a gene: 2. The germline CDR1 and CDR2 sequences are SGDLS and YYNGEE. The CDR3 has 15 amino acids. The CDR3 loop reads CASSVGTGGDQPQHF. In DNA form, the CDR3 reads TGTGCCAGCAGCGTAGGGACAGGGGGAGATCAGCCCCAGCATTTT.

This clonotype was seen a few times. A read error may account for a junction end that differs from germline. The chain combines TRBV19 with TRBJ1-5; 7 nucleotides align to TRBD1. There are 15 residues in the CDR3. In germline, CDR1 is LNHDA, CDR2 SQIVND (reference sequence). CDR3 sequence reads: CVSRKQGFEIQPQHF. The CDR3 DNA reads as TGTGTCAGTAGAAAACAGGGGTTCGAGATCCAGCCCCAGCATTTT.

The V call is TRBV4-2, the J call TRBJ1-2; a possible D gene is TRBD1 (6 bases). The CDR3 is 12 residues long. V shed 0 bases and J shed 12 bases, with 11 bases lying between them. The germline V gene has CDR1 LGHNA and CDR2 YNFKEQ. In nucleotides, the CDR3 is TGTGCCAGCAGCCAAGAATCGGGGGGCAACACCTTC. The encoded protein is CASSQESGGNTF.

This clonotype was recorded at least ten times. V gene TRBV7-9 combines with J gene TRBJ1-5, with D possibly TRBD1 on 5 matching bases. Germline assignment: CDR1 SEHNR and CDR2 FQNEAQ (reference sequence). The CDR3 loop spans 16 amino acids. Deletions cut 3 bases from V and 5 bases from J, with 17 bases between. The CDR3 sequence is CASSFSSGGADQPQHF. As DNA, the CDR3 is TGTGCCAGCAGCTTCTCAAGTGGCGGGGCAGATCAGCCCCAGCATTTT.

This clonotype was picked up many times. The V call is TRBV12-3 or TRBV12-4, the J call TRBJ2-7; possibly TRBD1 for D (6 bases). V lost 5 bases and J 6 bases, leaving 11 bases between the germline ends. The CDR3 extends over 12 amino acids. The DNA for the CDR3 is TGTGCCAGCAGTCGAGGGGGTTCCGAGCAGTACTTC. Its translation: CASSRGGSEQYF.

The chain's CDR3 is CATSRGQGARQPQHF. In DNA, the CDR3 is TGTGCCACCAGCAGAGGACAGGGGGCGCGTCAGCCCCAGCATTTT. The V gene is TRBV15, the J gene TRBJ1-5, with 10 bases fitting TRBD1. V shed 1 base and J 6 bases; nucleotides not matched to a gene: 3. This CDR3 comprises 15 residues. Per the germline V gene, CDR1 is LNHNV and CDR2 is YYDKDF (reference sequence).

This clonotype has a count of ten or more. This chain uses TRBV4-3 with TRBJ1-4, with TRBD1 as a possible D gene (5 bases). V was clipped by 1 base and J by 6 bases, with 15 bases between them. This CDR3 contains 16 residues. Germline CDR1 reads LGHNA; CDR2 reads YSLEER. CDR3 DNA: TGCGCCAGCAGCCAAGGCTACAGAGCGGGGGATGAAAAACTGTTTTTT. Translating it yields CASSQGYRAGDEKLFF.

About this clonotype itself: This may stem from a read error, because a much larger clone lies one nucleotide away. This chain connects TRBV25-1 to TRBJ1-4; 7 nucleotides align to TRBD1. The germline V gene has CDR1 MGHDK and CDR2 SYGVNS. The CDR3 runs to 14 residues. J lost 10 bases, V lost 5 bases, and 10 bases had no gene match. For the CDR3, the DNA is TGTGCCAGCAGTTACTCCTCCCAGGGGGGAAAACTGTTTTTT. This translates into CASSYSSQGGKLFF.

The chain couples TRBV7-8 to TRBJ2-2, with unresolved D. V was cut by 5 bases and J by 9 bases, with 7 bases left in between. The CDR3 has 11 amino acids. CDR1 is SGHVS, CDR2 FQNEAQ, per germline. Here the CDR3 reads CASSKNRELFF. The CDR3 DNA follows: TGTGCCAGCAGCAAAAACAGGGAGCTGTTTTTT.

This clonotype was counted many times. The chain uses TRBV7-8 and TRBJ1-2, with a tentative D call TRBD1 (5 bases). Trimming removed 5 bases at V and 4 bases at J, with 14 bases between. This CDR3 region has 14 residues. CDR1 SGHVS and CDR2 FQNEAQ come from the germline V gene. The CDR3 DNA sequence: TGTGCCAGCAGCCACCGGGACCGTTCCTATGGCTACACCTTC. This gives the protein CASSHRDRSYGYTF. Complete variable domain (other parts from reference TRBV7-8 and TRBJ1-2): GAGVSQSPRYKVAKRGQDVALRCDPISGHVSLFWYQQALGQGPEFLTYFQNEAQLDKSGLPSDRFFAERPEGSVSTLKIQRTQQEDSAVYLCASSHRDRSYGYTFGSGTRLTVV.

This clonotype was recorded many times. The chain combines TRBV20-1 with TRBJ1-1, with TRBD1 matching over 8 bases. CDR1 is DFQATT, CDR2 SNEGSKA, per germline (reference sequence). The CDR3 length is 12 residues. Germline trimming cut 4 bases from V and 10 bases from J; bases unmatched to any gene: 8. This CDR3 is CSATTGERAAFF. The CDR3 coding sequence is TGCAGTGCTACGACAGGGGAGCGGGCAGCTTTCTTT.

The rearrangement links TRBV4-2 to TRBJ2-7; TRBD1 aligns across 8 bases. Germline CDR1 reads LGHNA; CDR2 reads YNFKEQ. V shed 1 base, J shed 5 bases, and the junction held 7 bases outside the gene matches. The length of the CDR3 is 15 residues. CDR3 in amino acids: CASSQVADRAHEQYF. In DNA form, the CDR3 reads TGTGCCAGCAGCCAAGTCGCGGACAGGGCCCACGAGCAGTACTTC.